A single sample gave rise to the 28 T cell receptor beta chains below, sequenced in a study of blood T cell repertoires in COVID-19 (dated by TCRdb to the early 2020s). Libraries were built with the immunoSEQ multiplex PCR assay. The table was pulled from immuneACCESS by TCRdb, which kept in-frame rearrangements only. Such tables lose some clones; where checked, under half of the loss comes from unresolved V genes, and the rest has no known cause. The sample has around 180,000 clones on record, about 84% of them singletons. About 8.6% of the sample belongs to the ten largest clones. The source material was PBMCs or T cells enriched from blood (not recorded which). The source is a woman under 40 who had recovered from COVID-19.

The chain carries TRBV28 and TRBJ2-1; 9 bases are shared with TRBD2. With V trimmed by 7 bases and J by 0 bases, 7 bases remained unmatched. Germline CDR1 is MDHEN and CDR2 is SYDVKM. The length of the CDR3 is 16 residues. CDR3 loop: CASTPGGRASYNEQFF. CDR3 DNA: TGTGCCAGCACTCCCGGCGGGAGGGCCTCCTACAATGAGCAGTTCTTC.

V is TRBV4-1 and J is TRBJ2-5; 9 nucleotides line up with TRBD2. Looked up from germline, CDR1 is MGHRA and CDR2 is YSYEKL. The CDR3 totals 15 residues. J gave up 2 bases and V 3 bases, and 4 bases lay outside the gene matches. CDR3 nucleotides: TGCGCCAGCAGCCAGAACCTAGCGGGACAAGAGACCCAGTACTTC. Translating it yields CASSQNLAGQETQYF.

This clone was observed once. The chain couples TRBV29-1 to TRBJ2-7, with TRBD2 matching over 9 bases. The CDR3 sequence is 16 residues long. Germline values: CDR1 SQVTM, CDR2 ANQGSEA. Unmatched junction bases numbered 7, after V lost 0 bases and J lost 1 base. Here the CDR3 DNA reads TGCAGCGTTGAAGAAATCTGGCGGGAGGGTTCCTACGAGCAGTACTTC. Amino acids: CSVEEIWREGSYEQYF.

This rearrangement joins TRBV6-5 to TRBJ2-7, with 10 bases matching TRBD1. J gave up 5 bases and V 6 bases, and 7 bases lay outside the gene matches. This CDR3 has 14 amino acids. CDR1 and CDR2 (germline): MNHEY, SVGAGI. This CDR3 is CASSGRQGANEQYF. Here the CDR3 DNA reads TGTGCCAGCAGCGGGAGACAGGGGGCAAACGAGCAGTACTTC.

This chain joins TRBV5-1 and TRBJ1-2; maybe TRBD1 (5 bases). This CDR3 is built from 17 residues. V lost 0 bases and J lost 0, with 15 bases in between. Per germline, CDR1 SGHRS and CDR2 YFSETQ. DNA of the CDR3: TGCGCCAGCAGCTTGGATGGCAGGGCGACCGCTAACTATGGCTACACCTTC. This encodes CASSLDGRATANYGYTF.

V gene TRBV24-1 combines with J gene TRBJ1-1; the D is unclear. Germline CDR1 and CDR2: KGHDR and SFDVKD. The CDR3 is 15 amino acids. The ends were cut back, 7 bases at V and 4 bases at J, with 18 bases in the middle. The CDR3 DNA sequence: TGTGCCACCAGCGCCGATGGGCTCCCGAGCACTGAAGCTTTCTTT. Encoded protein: CATSADGLPSTEAFF.

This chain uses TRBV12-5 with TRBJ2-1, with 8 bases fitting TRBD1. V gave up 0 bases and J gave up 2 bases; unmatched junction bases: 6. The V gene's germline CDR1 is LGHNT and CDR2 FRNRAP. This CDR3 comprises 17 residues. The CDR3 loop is CASGLVLGQETYNEQFF. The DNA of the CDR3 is TGTGCTAGTGGTTTGGTACTGGGACAGGAAACCTACAATGAGCAGTTCTTC. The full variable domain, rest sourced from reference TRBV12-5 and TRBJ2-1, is DARVTQTPRHKVTEMGQEVTMRCQPILGHNTVFWYRQTMMQGLELLAYFRNRAPLDDSGMPKDRFSAEMPDATLATLKIQPSEPRDSAVYFCASGLVLGQETYNEQFFGPGTRLTVL.

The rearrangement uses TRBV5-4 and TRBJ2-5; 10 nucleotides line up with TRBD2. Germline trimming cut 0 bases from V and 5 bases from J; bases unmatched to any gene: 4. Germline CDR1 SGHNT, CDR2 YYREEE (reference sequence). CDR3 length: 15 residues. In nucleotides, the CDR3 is TGTGCCAGCAGCTTGGGGGGACTAGCGAGGGAGACCCAGTACTTC. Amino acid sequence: CASSLGGLARETQYF.

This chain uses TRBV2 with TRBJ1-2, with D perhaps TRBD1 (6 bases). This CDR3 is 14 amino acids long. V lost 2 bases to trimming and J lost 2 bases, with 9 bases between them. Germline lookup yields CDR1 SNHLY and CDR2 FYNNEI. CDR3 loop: CASSESRGNYGYTF. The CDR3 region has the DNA TGTGCCAGCAGTGAAAGCAGGGGAAACTATGGCTACACCTTC.

The CDR3 DNA follows: TGCGCCAGCAGCCAAGAAGACAGTAGCTCCTACGAGCAGTACTTC. It codes for CASSQEDSSSYEQYF. The chain uses TRBV4-1 and TRBJ2-7, with D maybe TRBD1 (5 bases). Germline values: CDR1 MGHRA, CDR2 YSYEKL. There are 15 residues in the CDR3. V lost 0 bases to trimming and J lost 0 bases, with 9 bases between them.

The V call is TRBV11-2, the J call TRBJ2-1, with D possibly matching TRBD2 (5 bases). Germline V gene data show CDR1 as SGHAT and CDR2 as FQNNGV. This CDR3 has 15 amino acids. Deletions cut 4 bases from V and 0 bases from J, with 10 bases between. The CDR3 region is CASSSDSLSYNEQFF. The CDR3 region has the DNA TGTGCCAGCAGCTCGGACTCCCTCTCCTACAATGAGCAGTTCTTC.

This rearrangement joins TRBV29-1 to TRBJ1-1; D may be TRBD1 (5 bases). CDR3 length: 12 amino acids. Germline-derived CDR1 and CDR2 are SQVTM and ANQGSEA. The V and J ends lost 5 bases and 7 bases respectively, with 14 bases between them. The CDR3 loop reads CSVSGLGVEAFF. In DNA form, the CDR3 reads TGCAGCGTTTCGGGACTGGGCGTTGAAGCTTTCTTT.

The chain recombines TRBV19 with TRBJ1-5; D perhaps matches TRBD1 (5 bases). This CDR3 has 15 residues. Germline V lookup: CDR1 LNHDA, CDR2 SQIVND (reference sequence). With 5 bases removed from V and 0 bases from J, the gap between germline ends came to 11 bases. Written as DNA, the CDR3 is TGTGCCAGTAGTTCCGGACACAATAGCAATCAGCCCCAGCATTTT. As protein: CASSSGHNSNQPQHF.

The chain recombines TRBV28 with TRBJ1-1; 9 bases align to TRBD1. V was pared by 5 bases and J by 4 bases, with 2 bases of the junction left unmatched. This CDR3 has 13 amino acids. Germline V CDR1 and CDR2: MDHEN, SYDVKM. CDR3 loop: CASSVDRGTEAFF. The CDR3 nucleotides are TGTGCCAGCAGTGTGGACAGGGGCACTGAAGCTTTCTTT.

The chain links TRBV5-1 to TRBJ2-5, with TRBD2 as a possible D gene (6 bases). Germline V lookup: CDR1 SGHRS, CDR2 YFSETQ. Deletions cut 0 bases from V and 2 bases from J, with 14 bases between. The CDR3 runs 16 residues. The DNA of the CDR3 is TGCGCCAGCAGCTTGGGCGGGGAGATCTGGCAAGAGACCCAGTACTTC. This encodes CASSLGGEIWQETQYF.

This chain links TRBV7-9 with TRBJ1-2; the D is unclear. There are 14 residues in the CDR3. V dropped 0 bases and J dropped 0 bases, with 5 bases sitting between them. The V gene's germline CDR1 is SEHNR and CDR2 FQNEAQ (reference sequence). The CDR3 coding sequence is TGTGCCAGCAGCTTAGCCTCTGCTAACTATGGCTACACCTTC. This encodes CASSLASANYGYTF. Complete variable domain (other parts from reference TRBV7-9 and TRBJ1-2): DTGVSQNPRHKITKRGQNVTFRCDPISEHNRLYWYRQTLGQGPEFLTYFQNEAQLEKSRLLSDRFSAERPKGSFSTLEIQRTEQGDSAMYLCASSLASANYGYTFGSGTRLTVV.

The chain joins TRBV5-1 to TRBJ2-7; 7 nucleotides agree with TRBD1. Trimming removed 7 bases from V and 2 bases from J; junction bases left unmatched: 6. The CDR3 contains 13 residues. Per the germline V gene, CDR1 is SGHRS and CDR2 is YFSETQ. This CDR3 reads CASSQDRTYEQYF. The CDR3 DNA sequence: TGCGCCAGCTCGCAGGACAGGACCTACGAGCAGTACTTC. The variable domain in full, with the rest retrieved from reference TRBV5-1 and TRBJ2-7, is KAGVTQTPRYLIKTRGQQVTLSCSPISGHRSVSWYQQTPGQGLQFLFEYFSETQRNKGNFPGRFSGRQFSNSRSEMNVSTLELGDSALYLCASSQDRTYEQYFGPGTRLTVT.

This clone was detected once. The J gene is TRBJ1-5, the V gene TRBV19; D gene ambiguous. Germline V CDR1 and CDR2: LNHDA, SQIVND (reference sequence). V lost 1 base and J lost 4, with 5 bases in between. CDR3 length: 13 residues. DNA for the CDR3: TGTGCCAGTAGTATAGCGCGGAATCAGCCCCAGCATTTT. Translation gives CASSIARNQPQHF.

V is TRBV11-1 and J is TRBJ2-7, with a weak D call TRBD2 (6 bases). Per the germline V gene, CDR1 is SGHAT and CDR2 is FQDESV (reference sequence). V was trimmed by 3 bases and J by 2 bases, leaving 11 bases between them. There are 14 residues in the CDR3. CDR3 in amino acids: CASSFWGVPYEQYF. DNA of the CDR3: TGTGCCAGCAGCTTCTGGGGGGTGCCCTACGAGCAGTACTTC.

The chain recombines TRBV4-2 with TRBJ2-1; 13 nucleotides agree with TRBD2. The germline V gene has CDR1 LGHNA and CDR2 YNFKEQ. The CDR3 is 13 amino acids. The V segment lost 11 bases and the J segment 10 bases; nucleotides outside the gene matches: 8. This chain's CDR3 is CASRTSGSGEQFF. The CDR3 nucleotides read TGTGCCTCCCGGACTAGCGGGAGTGGAGAGCAGTTCTTC.

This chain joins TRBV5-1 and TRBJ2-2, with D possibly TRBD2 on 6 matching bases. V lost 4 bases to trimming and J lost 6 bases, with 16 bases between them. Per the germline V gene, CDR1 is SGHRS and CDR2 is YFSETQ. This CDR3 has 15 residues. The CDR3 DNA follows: TGCGCCAGCAGCCGGGGGACCCAGAGCGCCGGGGAGCTGTTTTTT. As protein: CASSRGTQSAGELFF.

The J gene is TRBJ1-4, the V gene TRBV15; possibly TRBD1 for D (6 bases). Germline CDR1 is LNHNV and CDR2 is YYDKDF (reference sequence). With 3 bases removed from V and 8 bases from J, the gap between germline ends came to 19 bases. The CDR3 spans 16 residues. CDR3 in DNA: TGTGCCACCAGCAGGAGTCAGTCACAGGGCTACGAAAAACTGTTTTTT. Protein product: CATSRSQSQGYEKLFF. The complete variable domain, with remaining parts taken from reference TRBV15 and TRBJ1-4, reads DAMVIQNPRYQVTQFGKPVTLSCSQTLNHNVMYWYQQKSSQAPKLLFHYYDKDFNNEADTPDNFQSRRPNTSFCFLDIRSPGLGDTAMYLCATSRSQSQGYEKLFFGSGTQLSVL.

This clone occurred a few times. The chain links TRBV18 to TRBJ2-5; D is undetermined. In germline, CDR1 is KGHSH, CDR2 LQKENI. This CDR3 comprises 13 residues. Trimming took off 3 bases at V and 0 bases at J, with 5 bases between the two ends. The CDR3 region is CASSPTHQETQYF. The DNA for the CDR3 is TGTGCCAGCTCACCGACACACCAAGAGACCCAGTACTTC.

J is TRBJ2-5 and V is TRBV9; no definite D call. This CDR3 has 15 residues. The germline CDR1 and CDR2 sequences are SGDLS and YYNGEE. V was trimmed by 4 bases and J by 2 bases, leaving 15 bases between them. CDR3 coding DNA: TGTGCCAGCAGCCCTGGCACAGCCCAACAAGAGACCCAGTACTTC. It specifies CASSPGTAQQETQYF. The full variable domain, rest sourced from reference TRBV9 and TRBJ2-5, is DSGVTQTPKHLITATGQRVTLRCSPRSGDLSVYWYQQSLDQGLQFLIQYYNGEERAKGNILERFSAQQFPDLHSELNLSSLELGDSALYFCASSPGTAQQETQYFGPGTRLLVL.

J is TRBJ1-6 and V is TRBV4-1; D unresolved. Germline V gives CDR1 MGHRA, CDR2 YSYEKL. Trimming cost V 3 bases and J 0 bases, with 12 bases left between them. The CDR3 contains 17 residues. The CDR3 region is CASSQATLSSYNSPLHF. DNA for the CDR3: TGCGCCAGCAGCCAGGCGACACTTAGCTCCTATAATTCACCCCTCCACTTT.

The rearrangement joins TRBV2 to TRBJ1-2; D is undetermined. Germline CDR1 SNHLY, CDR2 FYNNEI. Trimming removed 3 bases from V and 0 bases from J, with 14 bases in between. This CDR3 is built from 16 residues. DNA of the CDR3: TGTGCCAGCAGTGAGGCATCCACCTTCTCTAACTATGGCTACACCTTC. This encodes CASSEASTFSNYGYTF.

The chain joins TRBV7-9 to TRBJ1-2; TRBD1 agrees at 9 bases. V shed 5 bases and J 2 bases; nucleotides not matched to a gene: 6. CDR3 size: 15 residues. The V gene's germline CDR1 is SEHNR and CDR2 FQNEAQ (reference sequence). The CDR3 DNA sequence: TGTGCCAGCAGCGTCCCGGGACAGGGAAACTATGGCTACACCTTC. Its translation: CASSVPGQGNYGYTF.

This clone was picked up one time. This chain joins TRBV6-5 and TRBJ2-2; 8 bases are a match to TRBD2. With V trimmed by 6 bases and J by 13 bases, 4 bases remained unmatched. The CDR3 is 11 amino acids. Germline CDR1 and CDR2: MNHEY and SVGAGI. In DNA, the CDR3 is TGTGCCAGCAGCGGGACTAGTGGGCTGTTTTTT. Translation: CASSGTSGLFF.